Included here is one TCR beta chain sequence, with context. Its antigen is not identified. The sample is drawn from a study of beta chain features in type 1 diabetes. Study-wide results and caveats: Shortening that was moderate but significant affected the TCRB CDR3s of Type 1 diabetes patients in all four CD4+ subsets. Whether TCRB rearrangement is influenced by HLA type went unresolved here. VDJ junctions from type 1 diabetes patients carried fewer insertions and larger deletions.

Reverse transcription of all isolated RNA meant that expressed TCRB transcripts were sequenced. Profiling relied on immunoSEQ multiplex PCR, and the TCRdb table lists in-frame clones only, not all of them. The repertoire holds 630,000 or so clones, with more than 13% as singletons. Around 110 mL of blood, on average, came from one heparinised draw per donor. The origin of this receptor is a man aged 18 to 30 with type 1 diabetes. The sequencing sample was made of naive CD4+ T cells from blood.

The CDR3 DNA sequence: TGTGCCAGCAGCCAAGAGAGGTCGCAAGAGACCCAGTACTTC. Its protein is CASSQERSQETQYF. This chain connects TRBV4-2 to TRBJ2-5; D gene unclear. Germline CDR1 is LGHNA and CDR2 is YNFKEQ. The ends were cut back, 0 bases at V and 2 bases at J, with 7 bases in the middle. The CDR3 spans 14 residues.